The 29 T cell receptor beta chains below come from one sample, sequenced in a study of blood T cells in healthy people across ages. Then a second PCR, running roughly 6 to 11 cycles, was carried out with a sample-barcoded 5' primer and a J-beta primer mix. TCRdb reanalysed the 5' RACE reads using MiXCR and keeps one entry per CDR3 protein. The sample consists of roughly 1.7 million distinct CDR3 sequences, about 35% of them appearing once. The specimen sequenced was blood. These receptors all come from a woman younger than 45 in good health.

At least ten counts were recorded for this clonotype. The gene calls are TRBV29-1 and TRBJ2-5; weak D call: TRBD2 (5 bases). This CDR3 comprises 11 residues. V was trimmed by 0 bases and J by 13 bases, leaving 12 bases between them. Germline V CDR1 and CDR2: SQVTM, ANQGSEA. CDR3 protein: CSVEDRDRRYF. Written as DNA, the CDR3 is TGCAGCGTTGAAGATCGGGATAGAAGGTACTTC.

In this sample, this clonotype turned up a few times. The rearrangement joins TRBV6-1 to TRBJ2-1; 8 bases align to TRBD2. J lost 10 bases, V lost 5 bases, and 22 bases had no gene match. Germline V gene sequence: CDR1 MNHNS, CDR2 SASEGT. The CDR3 spans 18 residues. This CDR3 reads CASSLGGQSGGRRGEQFF. Here the CDR3 DNA reads TGTGCCAGCAGTCTTGGAGGACAGAGCGGGGGCCGACGGGGGGAGCAGTTCTTC.

The chain carries TRBV18 and TRBJ2-2, with no clear D. Trimming removed 2 bases from V and 9 bases from J, with 10 bases in between. This CDR3 is 13 amino acids long. Germline CDR1 reads KGHSH; CDR2 reads LQKENI. The CDR3 nucleotides are TGTGCCAGCTCACCAAATAGAGAACGGGAGCTGTTTTTT. Protein product: CASSPNRERELFF.

The chain links TRBV7-9 to TRBJ2-2; the D gene is possibly TRBD2 (5 bases). The CDR3 length is 13 residues. Trimming left V 1 base short and J 6 bases short, with 6 bases between. Per germline, CDR1 SEHNR and CDR2 FQNEAQ (reference sequence). Here the CDR3 reads CASSLVSAGELFF. CDR3 in DNA: TGTGCCAGCAGCTTAGTTAGCGCCGGGGAGCTGTTTTTT.

The chain combines TRBV5-4 with TRBJ2-7; D assignment may be TRBD1 or TRBD2 (5 bases each). This CDR3 has 16 amino acids. The germline gives CDR1 SGHNT, CDR2 YYREEE (reference sequence). V lost 1 base and J 6 bases, leaving 20 bases between the germline ends. In nucleotides, the CDR3 is TGTGCCAGCAGCTTGTTATCTCCCGGGACGGGCGGCGAGCAGTACTTC. Translating gives CASSLLSPGTGGEQYF.

This rearrangement joins TRBV12-3 or TRBV12-4 to TRBJ1-4; D remains ambiguous. Trimming took off 4 bases at V and 5 bases at J, with 8 bases between the two ends. The CDR3 consists of 13 residues. CDR3 protein: CASSSESNEKLFF. As DNA, the CDR3 is TGTGCCAGCAGTTCGGAGTCGAATGAAAAACTGTTTTTT.

V and J are TRBV4-1 and TRBJ2-3, with TRBD2 matching 7 bases. With V trimmed by 4 bases and J by 5 bases, 12 bases remained unmatched. Per the germline V gene, CDR1 is MGHRA and CDR2 is YSYEKL. The CDR3 is made up of 16 amino acids. CDR3 amino acids: CASSRRPGLKVDTQYF. Here the CDR3 DNA reads TGCGCCAGCAGCCGGCGTCCGGGACTAAAGGTAGATACGCAGTATTTT.

In its sample, this clonotype was seen many times. V usage is TRBV12-3 or TRBV12-4 and J usage is TRBJ1-2; D is undetermined. V was shortened by 4 bases and J by 0 bases, with 9 bases between the two germline ends. The CDR3 runs 14 residues. CDR3 sequence (DNA): TGTGCCAGCAGTTGGTCCGGATCTAACTATGGCTACACCTTC. It is translated as CASSWSGSNYGYTF.

The chain is built from TRBV3-1 and TRBJ1-3, with D possibly being TRBD1 (6 bases). Per the germline V gene, CDR1 is LGHDT and CDR2 is YNNKEL (reference sequence). CDR3 size: 16 residues. The germline V and J ends were trimmed by 4 bases and 0 bases, with 13 bases remaining between them. Here the CDR3 reads CASSLRGKHSGNTIYF. For the CDR3, the DNA is TGTGCCAGCAGCCTAAGGGGGAAGCACTCTGGAAACACCATATATTTT.

The sample holds a few counts of this clonotype. The V and J genes are TRBV7-2 and TRBJ1-1, with a weak D call TRBD1 (5 bases). This CDR3 is 14 amino acids long. V lost 5 bases and J lost 5, with 15 bases in between. The germline CDR1 and CDR2 sequences are SGHTA and FQGNSA. The CDR3 sequence: CASSTRGTSTEAFF. As DNA, the CDR3 is TGTGCCAGCAGCACAAGAGGGACGTCAACTGAAGCTTTCTTT.

This clonotype appeared many times. The chain uses TRBV4-1 and TRBJ2-5, with TRBD1 as a possible D gene (5 bases). The CDR3 loop spans 15 amino acids. Trimming shortened V by 0 bases and J by 1 base, and 9 bases separated the two germline ends. Germline CDR1 is MGHRA and CDR2 is YSYEKL. The DNA for the CDR3 is TGCGCCAGCAGCCAAGACCTGGGGCTCCAAGAGACCCAGTACTTC. It codes for CASSQDLGLQETQYF.

The chain joins TRBV7-3 to TRBJ2-3, with D unclear. Trimming removed 1 base at V and 1 base at J, with 9 bases between. CDR3 size: 15 residues. Germline assignment: CDR1 SGHTA and CDR2 FQGTGA. The CDR3 protein is CASSLKFAGTDTQYF. The CDR3 DNA sequence: TGTGCCAGCAGCTTAAAATTTGCTGGCACAGATACGCAGTATTTT.

The chain has TRBV15 and TRBJ2-1; the match to TRBD2 covers 10 bases. CDR1 LNHNV and CDR2 YYDKDF come from the germline V gene (reference sequence). The CDR3 length is 14 residues. Unmatched junction bases numbered 8, after V lost 10 bases and J lost 5 bases. CDR3 amino acids: CAIGSGRGNNEQFF. In DNA, the CDR3 is TGTGCCATCGGAAGCGGGAGGGGTAACAATGAGCAGTTCTTC.

This clonotype occurred once. V is TRBV4-1 and J is TRBJ2-5; D remains ambiguous. Germline CDR1 MGHRA, CDR2 YSYEKL. CDR3 length equals 16 residues. V lost 4 bases and J lost 11, with 26 bases in between. For the CDR3, the DNA is TGCGCCAGCAGCCGACGTCCCGAACCCCATAACTACAAGCAGTACTTC. Translating it yields CASSRRPEPHNYKQYF.

The chain employs TRBV9 and TRBJ2-7; the match to TRBD2 covers 10 bases. Germline trimming cut 0 bases from V and 4 bases from J; bases unmatched to any gene: 4. CDR1 and CDR2 from the germline V gene are SGDLS and YYNGEE. The CDR3 extends over 15 amino acids. The CDR3 DNA reads as TGTGCCAGCAGCGTAGGTGCTAGCGGGAGTTACGAGCAGTACTTC. It is translated as CASSVGASGSYEQYF.

The chain links TRBV3-1 to TRBJ2-1; 13 bases map to TRBD2. Germline V gene sequence: CDR1 LGHDT, CDR2 YNNKEL (reference sequence). This CDR3 is built from 19 residues. Trimming removed 2 bases from V and 0 bases from J; junction bases left unmatched: 7. CDR3 sequence (DNA): TGTGCCAGCAGCCAACCGGGGACTAGCGGGGTTTACTCCTACAATGAGCAGTTCTTC. This encodes CASSQPGTSGVYSYNEQFF.

This clonotype was observed a handful of times. This chain joins TRBV7-3 and TRBJ1-1; D call uncertain. Germline assignment: CDR1 SGHTA and CDR2 FQGTGA. The length of the CDR3 is 15 residues. The V and J ends lost 1 base and 1 base respectively, with 10 bases between them. CDR3 amino acids: CASSLMSQPNTEAFF. CDR3 nucleotide sequence: TGTGCCAGCAGCTTAATGTCGCAGCCGAACACTGAAGCTTTCTTT. Combining the CDR3 with reference TRBV7-3 and TRBJ1-1 gives the whole variable domain GAGVSQTPSNKVTEKGKYVELRCDPISGHTALYWYRQSLGQGPEFLIYFQGTGAADDSGLPNDRFFAVRPEGSVSTLKIQRTERGDSAVYLCASSLMSQPNTEAFFGQGTRLTVV.

This clonotype has just a few counts. The J gene is TRBJ2-1, the V gene TRBV30; D is undetermined. This CDR3 spans 11 amino acids. Trimming left V 1 base short and J 9 bases short, with 7 bases between. Germline CDR1 GTSNPN, CDR2 SVGIG (reference sequence). The CDR3 DNA reads as TGTGCCTGGAGTGGGTTAGCTGAGCAGTTCTTC. As protein: CAWSGLAEQFF.

The J gene is TRBJ2-5, the V gene TRBV5-1, with 7 bases fitting TRBD1. Germline V lookup: CDR1 SGHRS, CDR2 YFSETQ. This CDR3 region has 15 residues. V lost 2 bases and J lost 7; bases outside the gene matches: 11. The DNA of the CDR3 is TGCGCCAGCAGCTTACTCTACAGGGGAGACGCGACCCAGTACTTC. Amino acid sequence: CASSLLYRGDATQYF.

This clonotype was counted only a few times. CDR3 loop: CASSLLPGVDTQYF. The CDR3, as DNA: TGTGCCAGCAGTTTACTTCCGGGAGTAGATACCCAGTACTTC. The rearrangement uses TRBV27 and TRBJ2-7, with D possibly being TRBD2 (6 bases). Per the germline V gene, CDR1 is MNHEY and CDR2 is SMNVEV (reference sequence). Trimming stripped 2 bases from V and 10 bases from J, with 18 bases between. There are 14 residues in the CDR3.

The sample holds a few counts of this clonotype. This chain uses TRBV4-1 with TRBJ2-2; D could derive from TRBD1 or TRBD2 (5 bases each). From germline, CDR1 is MGHRA and CDR2 YSYEKL. The CDR3 has 15 residues. Trimming pared 3 bases from V and 0 bases from J, leaving 8 bases between. CDR3: CASSQGTPNTGELFF. In DNA form, the CDR3 reads TGCGCCAGCAGCCAGGGGACCCCGAACACCGGGGAGCTGTTTTTT.

This clonotype came up once. The V gene is TRBV7-9, the J gene TRBJ2-3; perhaps D is TRBD1 or TRBD2 (5 bases each). Germline CDR1 reads SEHNR; CDR2 reads FQNEAQ (reference sequence). This CDR3 has 20 amino acids. V was clipped by 3 bases and J by 2 bases, with 27 bases between them. CDR3 amino acids: CASSLGYLARDGLDTDTQYF. CDR3 bases: TGTGCCAGCAGCTTGGGCTACCTAGCCCGGGACGGGTTAGACACAGATACGCAGTATTTT.

The genes are TRBV20-1 and TRBJ1-1; D remains unclear. CDR1 and CDR2 (germline): DFQATT, SNEGSKA (reference sequence). Between the trimmed V and J ends, which lost 0 bases and 0 bases, there was a span of 17 bases. The CDR3 spans 17 residues. The CDR3 nucleotides are TGCAGTGCTAGAGATCGGTCAGGAGGTGGCTTGAACACTGAAGCTTTCTTT. Translating gives CSARDRSGGGLNTEAFF.

This chain links TRBV5-6 with TRBJ2-5; 8 bases are a match to TRBD2. V lost 4 bases to trimming and J lost 5 bases; unmatched junction nucleotides: 13. The germline V gene has CDR1 SGHDT and CDR2 YYEEEE. The length of the CDR3 is 16 residues. CDR3 DNA: TGTGCCAGCAGCCCCAAGCGGACTAGCTTAGGGGAGACCCAGTACTTC. Amino acid sequence: CASSPKRTSLGETQYF.

V usage is TRBV13 and J usage is TRBJ2-1; TRBD2 is a possible D gene (5 bases). Germline values: CDR1 PRHDT, CDR2 FYEKMQ (reference sequence). Trimming left V 0 bases short and J 5 bases short, with 11 bases between. The CDR3 sequence is 15 residues long. The CDR3 region is CASSLGGEGHNEQFF. The CDR3 nucleotides are TGTGCCAGCAGCTTAGGGGGAGAAGGTCACAATGAGCAGTTCTTC.

The chain is built from TRBV4-2 and TRBJ2-1; 9 bases are a match to TRBD2. J was trimmed by 8 bases and V by 0 bases; bases with no gene match: 5. CDR3 length: 15 amino acids. Germline-derived CDR1 and CDR2 are LGHNA and YNFKEQ. The CDR3 is CASSQEDSGSHEQFF. For the CDR3, the DNA is TGTGCCAGCAGCCAAGAAGATAGCGGGAGCCATGAGCAGTTCTTC.

This clonotype turned up a few times. This chain uses TRBV3-1 with TRBJ2-7, with a tentative D call TRBD2 (5 bases). Germline V gene sequence: CDR1 LGHDT, CDR2 YNNKEL (reference sequence). This CDR3 spans 14 amino acids. V dropped 4 bases and J dropped 4 bases, with 14 bases sitting between them. CDR3: CASSLGISTYEQYF. The CDR3 bases are TGTGCCAGCAGCCTCGGGATTAGCACGTACGAGCAGTACTTC.

The chain carries TRBV4-1 and TRBJ1-5; possibly TRBD1 for D (6 bases). Germline CDR1 reads MGHRA; CDR2 reads YSYEKL. V was clipped by 6 bases and J by 3 bases, with 15 bases between them. The CDR3 is 15 amino acids. CDR3 sequence (DNA): TGCGCCAGCAGTCAGGGACAAGGGATCAATCAGCCCCAGCATTTT. It encodes CASSQGQGINQPQHF.

V gene TRBV10-3 combines with J gene TRBJ1-5; D remains unclear. Germline loops: CDR1 ENHRY, CDR2 SYGVKD. Deletions cut 6 bases from V and 0 bases from J, with 12 bases between. The CDR3 sequence is 15 residues long. The chain's CDR3 is CAIRGEGYSNQPQHF. The DNA for the CDR3 is TGTGCCATCAGGGGAGAAGGGTATAGCAATCAGCCCCAGCATTTT.